This T cell receptor (beta chain) was sequenced in a study of CD8+CD57+ T cells in acquired aplastic anemia. By flow cytometry, patients selected for sequencing had shown an expansion of CD8+CD57+ cells. Genomic DNA was employed as the template in profiling TCR beta VDJ and CDR3. TCRdb analysed the reads with MiXCR anew, one entry per CDR3 protein. The sample yields around 200,000 distinct CDR3 sequences, around 63% seen once. There are many counts of this clonotype. Trimming took 3 bases from V and 3 from J, leaving 12 bases between them. The CDR3 has 14 amino acids. The genes are TRBV12-3 or TRBV12-4 and TRBJ2-7; the D is unclear. This sequence was found in a human donor with aplastic anemia. Material: sorted CD4+, CD8+, or CD8+CD57+ T cells (not recorded which) from PBMCs. DNA of the CDR3: TGTGCCAGCAGTTTGGCTGGCCTCGGCTACGAGCAGTACTTC. It codes for CASSLAGLGYEQYF.